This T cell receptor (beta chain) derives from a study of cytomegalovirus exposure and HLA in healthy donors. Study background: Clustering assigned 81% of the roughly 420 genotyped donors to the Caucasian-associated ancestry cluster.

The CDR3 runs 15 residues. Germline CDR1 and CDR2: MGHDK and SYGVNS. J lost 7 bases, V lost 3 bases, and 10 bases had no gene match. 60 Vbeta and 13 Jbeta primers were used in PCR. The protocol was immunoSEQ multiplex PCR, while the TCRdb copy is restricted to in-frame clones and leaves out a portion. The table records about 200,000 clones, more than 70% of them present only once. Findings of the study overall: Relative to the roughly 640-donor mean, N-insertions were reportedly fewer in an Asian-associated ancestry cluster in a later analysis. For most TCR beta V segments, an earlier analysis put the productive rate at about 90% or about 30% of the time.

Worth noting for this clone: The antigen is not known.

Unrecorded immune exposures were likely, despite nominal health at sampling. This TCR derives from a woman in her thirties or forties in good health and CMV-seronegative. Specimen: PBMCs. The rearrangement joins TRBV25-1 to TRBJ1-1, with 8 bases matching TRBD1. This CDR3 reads CASSDPGQGGGEAFF. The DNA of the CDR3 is TGTGCCAGCAGTGACCCCGGACAGGGCGGCGGTGAAGCTTTCTTT. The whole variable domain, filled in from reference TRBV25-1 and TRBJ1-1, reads EADIYQTPRYLVIGTGKKITLECSQTMGHDKMYWYQQDPGMELHLIHYSYGVNSTEKGDLSSESTVSRIRTEHFPLTLESARPSHTSQYLCASSDPGQGGGEAFFGQGTRLTVV.